Listed below are T cell receptor beta chains from one sample, sequenced in a study of CD8+ T cells in alopecia areata. Only in-frame clones appear in the TCRdb table, and some are missing; sequencing was by immunoSEQ multiplex PCR. Of 95,000 to 100,000 clones listed, just under 60% are singletons. The sample consisted of CD8+ T cells sorted from blood, taken at approximately week 55, from a patient treated with tofacitinib. Every receptor here comes from a human donor with alopecia areata. CDR3s include the opening cysteine and the closing phenylalanine or tryptophan. A D gene is named only where the DNA matches it firmly. Expanded clones are given a class, and other clones once, few, many or no size at all.

j_call | d_call | v_call | clone_size | cdr3_aa | cdr3_nt
TRBJ2-2 | NA | TRBV30 | NA | CAWRGGVMAGELFF | TGTGCCTGGAGGGGCGGGGTGATGGCCGGGGAGCTGTTTTTT
TRBJ2-3 | NA | TRBV6-5 | NA | CASSYSPTDTQYF | TGTGCCAGCAGTTACAGTCCCACAGATACGCAGTATTTT
TRBJ2-3 | NA | TRBV6-5 | NA | CASRERGTDTQYF | TGTGCCAGCAGAGAGAGAGGCACAGATACGCAGTATTTT
TRBJ1-2 | TRBD1 | TRBV5-6 | NA | CASSLGQGNGYTF | TGTGCCAGCAGCTTGGGACAGGGTAATGGCTACACCTTC
TRBJ1-1 | NA | TRBV29-1 | NA | CSVWELQAFF | TGCAGCGTCTGGGAGCTTCAAGCTTTCTTT
TRBJ2-7 | NA | TRBV13 | NA | CASSSKGRAYEQYF | TGTGCCAGCAGCTCGAAGGGCAGGGCCTACGAGCAGTACTTC
TRBJ1-2 | NA | TRBV19 | NA | CASSISLAGRRGRGYTF | TGTGCCAGTAGTATCTCGCTGGCTGGGCGGCGGGGTCGTGGCTACACCTTC
TRBJ1-4 | NA | TRBV7-9 | NA | CASSSRSLREKLFF | TGTGCCAGCAGCTCACGGAGTCTAAGAGAAAAACTGTTTTTT
TRBJ1-1 | NA | TRBV29-1 | few | CSVEQAQAEAFF | TGCAGCGTTGAACAGGCACAGGCTGAAGCTTTCTTT
TRBJ2-1 | TRBD2 | TRBV27 | NA | CASSLPGTSGYNEQFF | TGTGCCAGCAGTTTACCCGGGACTAGCGGGTACAATGAGCAGTTCTTC
TRBJ2-1 | NA | TRBV20-1 | NA | CSARRDYEQFF | TGCAGTGCTAGAAGGGACTATGAGCAGTTCTTC
TRBJ1-2 | NA | TRBV2 | NA | CASSEALWAGRYGYTF | TGTGCCAGCAGTGAAGCGCTTTGGGCAGGGCGCTATGGCTACACCTTC
TRBJ2-5 | TRBD2 | TRBV13 | NA | CASSLTGGETQYF | TGTGCCAGCAGCTTAACGGGGGGAGAGACCCAGTACTTC
TRBJ1-2 | NA | TRBV27 | NA | CASSLSAGGLGYTF | TGTGCCAGCAGTTTATCGGCCGGGGGTCTGGGCTACACCTTC
TRBJ2-7 | NA | TRBV6-5 | few | CASSYASGGEQYF | TGTGCCAGCAGTTACGCCTCAGGTGGCGAGCAGTACTTC
TRBJ1-2 | NA | TRBV9 | NA | CASRPGLGGARYGYTF | TGTGCCAGCAGACCGGGGCTAGGAGGGGCTCGCTATGGCTACACCTTC
TRBJ1-1 | NA | TRBV9 | NA | CASSAPGQCCTEAFF | TGTGCCAGCAGCGCCCCGGGACAATGTTGTACTGAAGCTTTCTTT
TRBJ1-6 | TRBD1 | TRBV4-2 | NA | CASSQGGGTASNSPLHF | TGTGCCAGCAGCCAAGGAGGTGGGACAGCTTCTAATTCACCCCTCCACTTT
TRBJ1-1 | NA | TRBV7-8 | NA | CASSLGQSEAFF | TGTGCCAGCAGCCTAGGGCAGAGTGAAGCTTTCTTT
TRBJ2-7 | TRBD1 | TRBV13 | NA | CASSSRTGGGSYEQYF | TGTGCCAGCAGCTCGAGGACAGGGGGTGGATCCTACGAGCAGTACTTC
TRBJ1-5 | TRBD1 | TRBV19 | few | CASSSGTGGNQPQHF | TGTGCCAGTAGTTCCGGGACAGGGGGCAATCAGCCCCAGCATTTT
TRBJ2-3 | TRBD2 | TRBV5-1 | NA | CASSRGLVGDTQYF | TGCGCCAGCAGCCGCGGACTAGTCGGGGATACGCAGTATTTT
TRBJ1-6 | NA | TRBV5-1 | NA | CASSLNTVRPLHF | TGCGCCAGCAGCTTGAATACGGTTCGACCCCTCCACTTT
TRBJ2-1 | TRBD1 | TRBV9 | NA | CASSPRTGVYNEQFF | TGTGCCAGCAGCCCGCGGACAGGGGTCTACAATGAGCAGTTCTTC
TRBJ1-1 | NA | TRBV25-1 | NA | CASSEYTRAGVTEAFF | TGTGCCAGCAGTGAATATACTCGGGCAGGGGTAACTGAAGCTTTCTTT
TRBJ2-7 | NA | TRBV14 | NA | CASSPYLWTDEQYF | TGTGCCAGCAGCCCCTACCTATGGACGGACGAGCAGTACTTC